The entry below gives a single T cell receptor (beta chain) sequence along with its context. These data are taken from a study of PD-1 blockade in classical Hodgkin lymphoma. Looked up from germline, CDR1 is LNHNV and CDR2 is YYDKDF (reference sequence). The V gene end was trimmed by 3 bases and the J gene end by 5 bases; junction bases not matched to a gene: 4. The length of the CDR3 is 15 residues. Sequencing used immunoSEQ multiplex PCR; TCRdb keeps in-frame clones, though not all of them. The repertoire holds about 75,000 clones, with 93% as singletons. Brentuximab vedotin exposure varied among the patients, all of whom had relapsed after autologous stem cell transplantation.

The source of this sequence is a human donor with classical Hodgkin lymphoma. The sample here was peripheral blood mononuclear cells (PBMCs), taken at baseline. The V call is TRBV15, the J call TRBJ2-7; 13 nucleotides match TRBD2. The CDR3 bases are TGTGCCACCAGCAGGCCGGGACTAGCGGGAAACGAGCAGTACTTC. Its translation: CATSRPGLAGNEQYF.